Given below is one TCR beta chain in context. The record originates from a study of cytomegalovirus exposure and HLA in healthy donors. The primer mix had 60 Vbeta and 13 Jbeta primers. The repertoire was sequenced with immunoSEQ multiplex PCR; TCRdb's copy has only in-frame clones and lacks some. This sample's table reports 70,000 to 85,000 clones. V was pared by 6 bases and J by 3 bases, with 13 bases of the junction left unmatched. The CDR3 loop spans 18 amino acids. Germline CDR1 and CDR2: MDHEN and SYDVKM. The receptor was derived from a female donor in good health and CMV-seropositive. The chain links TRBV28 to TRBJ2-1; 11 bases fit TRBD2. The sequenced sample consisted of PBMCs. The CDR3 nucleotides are TGTGCCAGCAGCCCAATCCCCGGGACTAGCGGAATCTACAATGAGCAGTTCTTC. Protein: CASSPIPGTSGIYNEQFF.